The 17 T cell receptor beta chains in this list originate from one sample, sequenced in a study of cytomegalovirus exposure and HLA in healthy donors. Only in-frame clones appear in the TCRdb table, and some are missing; sequencing was by immunoSEQ multiplex PCR. The sample carries more than 110,000 clones, 84% recorded once. Sequencing was carried out using PBMCs. All receptors come from a woman aged 25-40 years in good health and CMV-seronegative.

This rearrangement joins TRBV7-2 to TRBJ2-7; 8 positions agree with TRBD1. With V trimmed by 4 bases and J by 4 bases, 12 bases remained unmatched. Per germline, CDR1 SGHTA and CDR2 FQGNSA. The CDR3 is 16 amino acids. The CDR3 here is CASSSTDREPIYEQYF. CDR3 DNA sequence: TGTGCCAGCAGCTCAACGGACAGGGAACCTATATACGAGCAGTACTTC. The whole variable domain, filled in from reference TRBV7-2 and TRBJ2-7, reads GAGVSQSPSNKVTEKGKDVELRCDPISGHTALYWYRQSLGQGLEFLIYFQGNSAPDKSGLPSDRFSAERTGGSVSTLTIQRTQQEDSAVYLCASSSTDREPIYEQYFGPGTRLTVT.

This chain joins TRBV28 and TRBJ1-1; weak D call: TRBD1 (5 bases). The CDR3 is 12 amino acids. Trimming shortened V by 3 bases and J by 9 bases, and 11 bases separated the two germline ends. Germline assignment: CDR1 MDHEN and CDR2 SYDVKM. As DNA, the CDR3 is TGTGCCAGCAGTTTTCCGCCAGGGAAAGCTTTCTTT. Its protein is CASSFPPGKAFF.

This rearrangement joins TRBV6-6 to TRBJ1-3, with D possibly being TRBD1 (5 bases). The V end was cut by 4 bases, the J end by 2 bases, with 12 bases between. Germline CDR1 MNHNY, CDR2 SVGAGI (reference sequence). CDR3 size: 15 residues. The CDR3: CASSWGEGAGNTIYF. CDR3 DNA sequence: TGTGCCAGCAGTTGGGGGGAAGGTGCTGGAAACACCATATATTTT.

This rearrangement joins TRBV5-4 to TRBJ2-5; a possible D gene is TRBD1 (6 bases). Germline-derived CDR1 and CDR2 are SGHNT and YYREEE (reference sequence). This CDR3 is 13 amino acids long. Trimming took off 5 bases at V and 2 bases at J, with 10 bases between the two ends. The CDR3 spells CASRVGQQETQYF. CDR3 DNA sequence: TGTGCCAGCAGGGTCGGACAGCAAGAGACCCAGTACTTC.

V gene TRBV19 combines with J gene TRBJ2-7, with 8 bases matching TRBD2. Germline CDR1 is LNHDA and CDR2 is SQIVND (reference sequence). The ends lost 9 bases at V and 7 bases at J; junction bases unmatched: 11. The CDR3 extends over 13 amino acids. The DNA for the CDR3 is TGTGCCAGCGGGACTAGTCCCTCGTTTGAGCAGTACTTC. The encoded protein is CASGTSPSFEQYF. Together with reference TRBV19 and TRBJ2-7, the CDR3 gives the full variable domain: DGGITQSPKYLFRKEGQNVTLSCEQNLNHDAMYWYRQDPGQGLRLIYYSQIVNDFQKGDIAEGYSVSREKKESFPLTVTSAQKNPTAFYLCASGTSPSFEQYFGPGTRLTVT.

Here the CDR3 DNA reads TGTGCCAGCACCGAGGGCCTGATCCAGTACAATGAGCAGTTCTTC. Translation gives CASTEGLIQYNEQFF. The rearrangement uses TRBV2 and TRBJ2-1; D might be TRBD2 (5 bases). Deletions cut 7 bases from V and 4 bases from J, with 17 bases between. This CDR3 contains 15 residues. Per germline, CDR1 SNHLY and CDR2 FYNNEI.

The gene calls are TRBV5-1 and TRBJ1-2; 9 nucleotides agree with TRBD1. The V gene's germline CDR1 is SGHRS and CDR2 YFSETQ. Unmatched junction bases numbered 5, after V lost 1 base and J lost 4 bases. This CDR3 has 15 residues. CDR3 region: CASSLRDRDPYGYTF. The CDR3 DNA follows: TGCGCCAGCAGCTTGCGGGACAGGGACCCCTATGGCTACACCTTC.

This chain connects TRBV5-4 to TRBJ2-7, with 9 bases lining up with TRBD1. The CDR3 has 15 residues. The V segment lost 5 bases and the J segment 4 bases; nucleotides outside the gene matches: 10. Germline values: CDR1 SGHNT, CDR2 YYREEE (reference sequence). In nucleotides, the CDR3 is TGTGCCAGCAGTTCGGTACCCGGGACAGGGTACGAGCAGTACTTC. It encodes CASSSVPGTGYEQYF.

In its sample, this clone was seen a few times. This chain links TRBV12-5 with TRBJ2-3, with TRBD2 identical over 12 bases. This CDR3 has 14 amino acids. Trimming at V came to 7 bases and at J to 8 bases, leaving 7 bases not matched to a gene. CDR1 is LGHNT, CDR2 FRNRAP, per germline. As DNA, the CDR3 is TGTGCTAGTGCCCCCAGGACTAGCGGGACTACGCAGTATTTT. Its translation: CASAPRTSGTTQYF.

This clone was counted a few times. This rearrangement joins TRBV2 to TRBJ2-1; TRBD2 matches 11 bases. CDR1 and CDR2 from the germline V gene are SNHLY and FYNNEI. J was trimmed by 10 bases and V by 3 bases; bases with no gene match: 8. CDR3 length equals 15 residues. This CDR3 is CASSEASGGPPEQFF. The CDR3 DNA reads as TGTGCCAGCAGTGAGGCTAGCGGGGGGCCTCCCGAGCAGTTCTTC.

The chain links TRBV2 to TRBJ2-7; no firm D call. The CDR3 totals 12 residues. Per germline, CDR1 SNHLY and CDR2 FYNNEI. V lost 3 bases and J 2 bases, leaving 5 bases between the germline ends. Here the CDR3 DNA reads TGTGCCAGCAGTGACATAGCCTACGAGCAGTACTTC. This sequence encodes CASSDIAYEQYF.

Notes on this clone: A junction end diverges from the germline sequence, so it may reflect a read error. V usage is TRBV18 and J usage is TRBJ2-3, with D possibly matching TRBD1 (6 bases). CDR1 and CDR2 from the germline V gene are KGHSH and LQKENI. The CDR3 spans 13 residues. The CDR3 region has the DNA TGTGCCAGCTCACGCCTACAGGGCCTTATCGGGGATTTT. This encodes CASSRLQGLIGDF.

This sequence joins TRBV6-6 and TRBJ1-4, with 7 nucleotides matching TRBD1. The CDR3 runs 15 residues. Looked up from germline, CDR1 is MNHNY and CDR2 is SVGAGI (reference sequence). V was clipped by 4 bases and J by 10 bases; unmatched bases: 12. In DNA, the CDR3 is TGTGCCAGCAGTTCCGACAGGGTAGCTCCCGGAAAACTGTTTTTT. This gives the protein CASSSDRVAPGKLFF.

The J gene is TRBJ2-3, the V gene TRBV9; D call uncertain. Per germline, CDR1 SGDLS and CDR2 YYNGEE. The CDR3 is 16 residues long. The V end was cut by 1 base, the J end by 6 bases, with 18 bases between. CDR3 sequence reads: CASSVLSVAPPDTQYF. The DNA of the CDR3 is TGTGCCAGCAGCGTATTATCCGTAGCTCCTCCGGATACGCAGTATTTT. The full variable domain, completed using reference TRBV9 and TRBJ2-3, is DSGVTQTPKHLITATGQRVTLRCSPRSGDLSVYWYQQSLDQGLQFLIQYYNGEERAKGNILERFSAQQFPDLHSELNLSSLELGDSALYFCASSVLSVAPPDTQYFGPGTRLTVL.

The rearrangement joins TRBV6-5 to TRBJ2-4, with a tentative D call TRBD1 (6 bases). V lost 5 bases and J 1 base, leaving 12 bases between the germline ends. Per germline, CDR1 MNHEY and CDR2 SVGAGI. The CDR3 contains 15 residues. CDR3 nucleotide sequence: TGTGCCAGCAGTGCGAGGGACATTGCCAAAAACATTCAGTACTTC. It specifies CASSARDIAKNIQYF.

This chain links TRBV11-3 with TRBJ2-3; 11 nucleotides agree with TRBD2. Germline CDR1 SGHNT, CDR2 YENEEA. Trimming cost V 5 bases and J 4 bases; bases outside gene matches: 8. The CDR3 loop spans 16 amino acids. The CDR3 protein is CASSPYLAGGPDTQYF. Here the CDR3 DNA reads TGTGCCAGCAGCCCCTATCTAGCGGGGGGACCAGATACGCAGTATTTT.

The J gene is TRBJ1-5, the V gene TRBV2; 7 positions agree with TRBD1. Germline CDR1 SNHLY, CDR2 FYNNEI. This CDR3 spans 14 amino acids. V shed 6 bases and J 2 bases; nucleotides not matched to a gene: 4. CDR3 DNA: TGTGCCAGCAGAATCGACAGGGGCAATCAGCCCCAGCATTTT. It specifies CASRIDRGNQPQHF.